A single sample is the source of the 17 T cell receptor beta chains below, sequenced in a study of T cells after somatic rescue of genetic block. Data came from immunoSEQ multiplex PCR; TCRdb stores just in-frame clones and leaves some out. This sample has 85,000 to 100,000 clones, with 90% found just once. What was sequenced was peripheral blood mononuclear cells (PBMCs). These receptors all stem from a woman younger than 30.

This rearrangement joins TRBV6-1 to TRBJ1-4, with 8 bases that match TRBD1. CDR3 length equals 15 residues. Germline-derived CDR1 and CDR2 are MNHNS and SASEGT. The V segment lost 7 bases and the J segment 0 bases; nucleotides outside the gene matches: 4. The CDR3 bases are TGTGCCAGCATCGGACAGGGTTCAACTAATGAAAAACTGTTTTTT. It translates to CASIGQGSTNEKLFF.

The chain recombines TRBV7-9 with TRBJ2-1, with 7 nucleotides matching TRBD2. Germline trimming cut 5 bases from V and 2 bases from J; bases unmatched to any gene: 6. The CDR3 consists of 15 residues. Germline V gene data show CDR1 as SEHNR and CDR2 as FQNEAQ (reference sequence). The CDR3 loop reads CASSHRLAAYNEQFF. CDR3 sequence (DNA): TGTGCCAGCAGCCACAGACTAGCTGCCTACAATGAGCAGTTCTTC.

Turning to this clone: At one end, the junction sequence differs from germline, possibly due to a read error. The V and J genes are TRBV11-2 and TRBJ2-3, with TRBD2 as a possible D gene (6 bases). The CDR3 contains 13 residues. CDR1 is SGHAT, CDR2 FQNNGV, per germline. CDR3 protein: CASTLAGTDTQYF. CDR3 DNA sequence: TGTGCCAGCACCTTAGCGGGCACAGATACGCAGTATTTT. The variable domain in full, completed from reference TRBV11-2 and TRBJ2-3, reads EAGVAQSPRYKIIEKRQSVAFWCNPISGHATLYWYQQILGQGPKLLIQFQNNGVVDDSQLPKDRFSAERLKGVDSTLKIQPAKLEDSAVYLCASTLAGTDTQYFGPGTRLTVL.

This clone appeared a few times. The CDR3 here is CSAQTGVLEFVSYNEQFF. The CDR3 DNA reads TGCAGCGCACAGACAGGGGTACTCGAGTTCGTATCCTACAATGAGCAGTTCTTC. V is TRBV29-1 and J is TRBJ2-1; 8 nucleotides align to TRBD1. The CDR3 consists of 18 residues. The trim removed 7 bases at V and 1 base at J, leaving 18 bases unmatched. Germline V CDR1 and CDR2: SQVTM, ANQGSEA.

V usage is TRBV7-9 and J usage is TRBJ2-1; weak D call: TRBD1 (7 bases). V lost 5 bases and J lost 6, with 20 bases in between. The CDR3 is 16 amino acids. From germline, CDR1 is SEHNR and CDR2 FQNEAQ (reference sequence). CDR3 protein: CASSPAGQGVGNEQFF. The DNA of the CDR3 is TGTGCCAGCAGCCCGGCGGGGCAGGGGGTCGGCAATGAGCAGTTCTTC.

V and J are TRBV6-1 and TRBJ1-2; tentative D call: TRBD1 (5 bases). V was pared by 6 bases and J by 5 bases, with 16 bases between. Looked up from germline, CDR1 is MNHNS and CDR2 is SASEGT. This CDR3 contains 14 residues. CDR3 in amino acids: CASSSPGLIYGYTF. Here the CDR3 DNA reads TGTGCCAGCAGCTCGCCAGGGCTTATTTATGGCTACACCTTC.

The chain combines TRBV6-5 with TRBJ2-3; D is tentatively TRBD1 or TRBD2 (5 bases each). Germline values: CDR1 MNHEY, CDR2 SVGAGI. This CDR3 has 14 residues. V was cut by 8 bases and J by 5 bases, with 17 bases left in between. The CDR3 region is CASGGTPPKDTQYF. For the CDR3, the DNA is TGTGCCAGCGGGGGTACACCTCCCAAAGATACGCAGTATTTT.

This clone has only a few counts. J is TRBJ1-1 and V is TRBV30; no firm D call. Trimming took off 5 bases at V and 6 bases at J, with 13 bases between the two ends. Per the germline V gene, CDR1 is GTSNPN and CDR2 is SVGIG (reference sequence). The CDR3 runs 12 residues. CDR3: CAWASHPSEAFF. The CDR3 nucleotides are TGTGCCTGGGCTTCCCACCCCTCTGAAGCTTTCTTT.

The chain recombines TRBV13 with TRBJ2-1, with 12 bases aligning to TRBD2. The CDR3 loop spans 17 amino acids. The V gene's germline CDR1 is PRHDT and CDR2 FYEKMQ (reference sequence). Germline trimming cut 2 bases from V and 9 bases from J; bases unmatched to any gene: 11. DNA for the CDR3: TGTGCCAGCAGCTTATCCGGACTAGCGGGGCCGGACGGTGAGCAGTTCTTC. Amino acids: CASSLSGLAGPDGEQFF.

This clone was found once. DNA for the CDR3: TGTGCCAGCAGCCCACCCCACGGAAACTCCTACGAGCAGTACTTC. This sequence encodes CASSPPHGNSYEQYF. The chain is built from TRBV28 and TRBJ2-7; no clear D gene. Germline V gene lookup returns CDR1 MDHEN and CDR2 SYDVKM. Trimming took 6 bases from V and 0 from J, leaving 15 bases between them. This CDR3 region has 15 residues.

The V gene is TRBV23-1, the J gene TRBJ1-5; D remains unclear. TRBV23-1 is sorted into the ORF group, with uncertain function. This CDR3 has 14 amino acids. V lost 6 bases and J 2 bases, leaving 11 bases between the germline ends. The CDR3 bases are TGCGCCAGCAGCCGAAAACTGGGCAATCAGCCCCAGCATTTT. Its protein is CASSRKLGNQPQHF.

The CDR3 bases are TGTGCCAGCAGTCCATCCGGGGAGCTGTTTTTT. Its translation: CASSPSGELFF. The V call is TRBV28, the J call TRBJ2-2; D not resolved. V lost 5 bases, J lost 6 bases, and 4 bases lay in between. Germline V gene lookup returns CDR1 MDHEN and CDR2 SYDVKM. CDR3 size: 11 residues. Combining the CDR3 with reference TRBV28 and TRBJ2-2 gives the whole variable domain DVKVTQSSRYLVKRTGEKVFLECVQDMDHENMFWYRQDPGLGLRLIYFSYDVKMKEKGDIPEGYSVSREKKERFSLILESASTNQTSMYLCASSPSGELFFGEGSRLTVL.

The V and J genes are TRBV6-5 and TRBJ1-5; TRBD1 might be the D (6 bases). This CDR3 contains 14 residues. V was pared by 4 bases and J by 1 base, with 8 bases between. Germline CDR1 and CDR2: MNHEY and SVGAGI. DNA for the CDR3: TGTGCCAGCAGTTCCGGACAGAGCAATCAGCCCCAGCATTTT. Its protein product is CASSSGQSNQPQHF.

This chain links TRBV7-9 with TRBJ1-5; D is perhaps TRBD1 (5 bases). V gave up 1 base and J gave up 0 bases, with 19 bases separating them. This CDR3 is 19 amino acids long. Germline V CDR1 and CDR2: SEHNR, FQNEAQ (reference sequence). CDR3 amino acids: CASSLGHQGDGDSNQPQHF. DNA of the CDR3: TGTGCCAGCAGCTTAGGTCACCAGGGAGATGGGGATAGCAATCAGCCCCAGCATTTT.

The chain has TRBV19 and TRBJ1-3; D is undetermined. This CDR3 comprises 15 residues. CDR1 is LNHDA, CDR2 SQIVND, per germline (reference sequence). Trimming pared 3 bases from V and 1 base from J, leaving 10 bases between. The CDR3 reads CASSIRVSSGNTIYF. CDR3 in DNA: TGTGCCAGTAGTATCAGAGTTTCTTCTGGAAACACCATATATTTT. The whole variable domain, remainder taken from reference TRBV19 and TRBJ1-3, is DGGITQSPKYLFRKEGQNVTLSCEQNLNHDAMYWYRQDPGQGLRLIYYSQIVNDFQKGDIAEGYSVSREKKESFPLTVTSAQKNPTAFYLCASSIRVSSGNTIYFGEGSWLTVV.

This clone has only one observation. The CDR3: CASSLGRGLAGGYEQFF. CDR3 nucleotide sequence: TGCGCCAGCAGCTTGGGAAGGGGACTAGCGGGAGGGTATGAGCAGTTCTTC. V gene TRBV5-1 combines with J gene TRBJ2-1, with TRBD2 matching 16 bases. The CDR3 spans 17 residues. The J segment lost 8 bases and the V segment lost 0 bases, leaving 5 bases of the junction unmatched. Germline V gives CDR1 SGHRS, CDR2 YFSETQ.

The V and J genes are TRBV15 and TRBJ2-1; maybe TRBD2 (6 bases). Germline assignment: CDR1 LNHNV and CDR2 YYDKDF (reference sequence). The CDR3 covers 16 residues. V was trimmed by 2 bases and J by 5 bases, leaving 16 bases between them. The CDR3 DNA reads TGTGCCACCAGCAGATCGCCGGGACTCAAAAACAATGAGCAGTTCTTC. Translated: CATSRSPGLKNNEQFF.